This TCR beta chain was profiled in a study of cytomegalovirus exposure and HLA in healthy donors. Primers for the PCR totalled 60 Vbeta and 13 Jbeta. Sequencing was performed with immunoSEQ multiplex PCR; in TCRdb, only in-frame clones are kept and a portion is missing. The table lists 100,000 to 150,000 clones, around 74% of them singletons, with approximately 5% in the top ten. This clone was counted once. Trimming left V 6 bases short and J 5 bases short, with 19 bases between. The V gene's germline CDR1 is WSHSY and CDR2 SAAADI. CDR3 size: 15 residues. This clonotype was sampled from a woman in her forties or fifties in good health and CMV-seropositive. Sequencing used PBMCs. The chain links TRBV10-2 to TRBJ2-5, with D perhaps TRBD1 (6 bases). The CDR3 reads CASRQGPEIGETQYF. DNA of the CDR3: TGCGCCAGCAGACAGGGTCCTGAAATCGGGGAGACCCAGTACTTC.